These T cell receptor beta chains were read from a single sample in a study of T cell responses to AZD1222 COVID-19 vaccine. Only in-frame clones appear in the TCRdb table, and some are missing; sequencing was by immunoSEQ multiplex PCR. The sample lists 90,000 to 120,000 clones, about 85% seen once, with 4.5% to 5.5% in the top ten. The input for sequencing was peripheral blood, taken 28 days after the second AZD1222 dose. These TCRs come from an adult who received the AZD1222 COVID-19 vaccine. The CDR3 runs from the conserved cysteine through the conserved F or W. D genes are given only for firm matches. The listing skips clone size in some rows; elsewhere it reads once, few, many or a size class.

TRBD2	TRBV6-5	few	TRBJ2-5	CASRGLAGETQYF	TGTGCCAGCAGGGGACTAGCGGGGGAGACCCAGTACTTC
.	TRBV6-5	.	TRBJ2-2	CASSYQGMGNTGELFF	TGTGCCAGCAGTTACCAGGGAATGGGGAACACCGGGGAGCTGTTTTTT
.	TRBV5-1	.	TRBJ2-3	CASSLEPGLPDTQYF	TGCGCCAGCAGCTTGGAACCGGGGTTGCCAGATACGCAGTATTTT
TRBD1	TRBV4-1	.	TRBJ2-2	CASSRGQGTTGELFF	TGCGCCAGCAGCCGAGGACAGGGGACCACCGGGGAGCTGTTTTTT
.	TRBV5-1	.	TRBJ1-3	CASSLGPGGVGNTIYF	TGCGCCAGCAGCTTGGGCCCGGGGGGCGTTGGAAACACCATATATTTT
.	TRBV3-1/TRBV3-2	once	TRBJ1-6	CASSETGTNSPLHF	TGTGCCAGCAGCGAAACAGGGACTAATTCACCCCTCCACTTT
.	TRBV7-9	.	TRBJ1-5	CASSLTEDQPQHF	TGTGCCAGCAGCTTAACGGAAGATCAGCCCCAGCATTTT
.	TRBV19	.	TRBJ1-2	CASSRGDRIYGYTF	TGTGCCAGTAGCCGAGGAGACAGGATCTATGGCTACACCTTC
.	TRBV19	.	TRBJ1-5	CASSPTDSLRGPQHF	TGTGCCAGTAGCCCGACAGACAGCCTTCGCGGGCCCCAGCATTTT
TRBD1	TRBV24-1	.	TRBJ1-1	CATSGQGSNTEAFF	TGTGCCACCAGTGGACAGGGTTCTAACACTGAAGCTTTCTTT
.	TRBV6-2/TRBV6-3	.	TRBJ1-2	CASSYSWDGTANYGYTF	TGTGCCAGCAGTTACTCGTGGGACGGAACAGCTAACTATGGCTACACCTTC
.	TRBV7-9	few	TRBJ1-1	CASSPTGNTEAFF	TGTGCCAGCAGCCCGACAGGGAACACTGAAGCTTTCTTT
TRBD1	TRBV6-5	.	TRBJ1-2	CASTGGRYGYTF	TGTGCCAGCACAGGGGGCAGGTATGGCTACACCTTC
TRBD1	TRBV7-2	.	TRBJ2-3	CASSPHRGTSTDTQYF	TGTGCCAGCAGCCCCCACAGGGGAACTAGCACAGATACGCAGTATTTT
TRBD1	TRBV3-1/TRBV3-2	.	TRBJ2-7	CASSRHAGTGGSYEQYF	TGTGCCAGCAGCCGACACGCCGGGACAGGGGGCTCCTACGAGCAGTACTTC
.	TRBV27	few	TRBJ2-1	CASSLAYNEQFF	TGTGCCAGCAGTCTTGCTTACAATGAGCAGTTCTTC
TRBD2	TRBV12-5	.	TRBJ2-7	CASGFGGGYYEQYF	TGTGCTAGTGGTTTTGGGGGGGGATACTACGAGCAGTACTTC
.	TRBV3-1/TRBV3-2	once	TRBJ1-6	CASSQVLENSPLHF	TGTGCCAGCAGCCAAGTACTAGAGAATTCACCCCTCCACTTT
.	TRBV18	.	TRBJ1-5	CASSPQTGDRDNQPQHF	TGTGCCAGCTCACCACAGACCGGGGACCGGGACAATCAGCCCCAGCATTTT
.	TRBV12-3/TRBV12-4	.	TRBJ1-4	CASSLGGNEKLFF	TGTGCCAGCAGTTTAGGAGGTAATGAAAAACTGTTTTTT
.	TRBV5-1	.	TRBJ2-7	CASSLEARVSYEQYF	TGCGCCAGCAGCTTGGAAGCAAGGGTATCCTACGAGCAGTACTTC
.	TRBV6-5	few	TRBJ1-1	CASRTRTPRTEAFF	TGTGCCAGCAGAACCCGGACCCCCAGAACGGAAGCTTTCTTT
.	TRBV29-1	.	TRBJ2-3	CSVEDQGEGAITDTQYF	TGCAGCGTTGAAGATCAAGGTGAGGGAGCTATCACAGATACGCAGTATTTT
.	TRBV23-1	once	TRBJ2-7	CASSQQGTTYEQYF	TGCGCCAGCAGTCAACAGGGGACAACCTACGAGCAGTACTTC
.	TRBV4-2	.	TRBJ2-7	CASSQAGRSYEQYF	TGTGCCAGCAGCCAAGCTGGGCGATCCTACGAGCAGTACTTC
TRBD1	TRBV11-2	.	TRBJ1-2	CASSLGTVVVYGYTF	TGTGCCAGCAGCTTGGGGACAGTGGTGGTCTATGGCTACACCTTC